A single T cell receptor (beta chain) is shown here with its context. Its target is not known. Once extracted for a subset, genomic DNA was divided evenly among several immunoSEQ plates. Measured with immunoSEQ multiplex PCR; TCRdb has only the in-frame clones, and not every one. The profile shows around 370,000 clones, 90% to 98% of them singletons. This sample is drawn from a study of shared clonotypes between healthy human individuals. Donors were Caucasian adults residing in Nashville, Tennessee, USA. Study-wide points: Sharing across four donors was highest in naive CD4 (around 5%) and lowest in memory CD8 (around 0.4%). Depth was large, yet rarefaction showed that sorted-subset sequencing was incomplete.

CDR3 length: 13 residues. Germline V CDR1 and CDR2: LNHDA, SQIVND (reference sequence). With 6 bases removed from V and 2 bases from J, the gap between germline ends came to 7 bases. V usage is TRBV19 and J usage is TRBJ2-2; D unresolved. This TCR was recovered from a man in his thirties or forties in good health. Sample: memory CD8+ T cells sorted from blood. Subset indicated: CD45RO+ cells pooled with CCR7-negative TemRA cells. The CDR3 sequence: CASSNPNTGELFF. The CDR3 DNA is TGTGCCAGTAGCAATCCTAACACCGGGGAGCTGTTTTTT.